Below are 15 T cell receptor beta chains sequenced from a single sample in a study of cytomegalovirus exposure and HLA in healthy donors (dated by TCRdb to 2016 to 2017). The library relied on the immunoSEQ multiplex PCR assay. For the multiplex PCR, a mixture combining 60 forward primers for TCR Vbeta segments and 13 reverse primers for TCR Jbeta segments was used. The table was pulled from immuneACCESS by TCRdb, which kept in-frame rearrangements only. Such tables lose some clones; where checked, under half of the loss comes from unresolved V genes, and the rest has no known cause. Present in this sample are 60,000 to 80,000 clones, 60% to 80% of which were seen just once. The ten largest account for approximately 2.9% of the sample. Specimen: PBMCs. The receptors here all came from a girl aged 10-17 years in good health and CMV-seropositive.

A few counts support this clone. The chain has TRBV30 and TRBJ1-6, with D tentatively TRBD1 (5 bases). The CDR3 length is 15 residues. Germline CDR1 and CDR2: GTSNPN and SVGIG (reference sequence). Trimming took 4 bases from V and 8 from J, leaving 18 bases between them. This chain's CDR3 is CAWTRGRLLDSPLHF. In DNA, the CDR3 is TGTGCCTGGACTAGGGGCAGACTCTTGGATTCACCCCTCCACTTT.

The table lists this clone with a few counts. V gene TRBV7-9 combines with J gene TRBJ1-1; 8 nucleotides line up with TRBD1. The germline V gene encodes CDR1 SEHNR and CDR2 FQNEAQ (reference sequence). The CDR3 covers 16 residues. After removal of 5 bases from V and 0 bases from J, the junction contained 8 bases not matched to a gene. The DNA for the CDR3 is TGTGCCAGCAGCCGCTCTCGGGACAGGATGAACACTGAAGCTTTCTTT. It is translated as CASSRSRDRMNTEAFF.

This chain joins TRBV28 and TRBJ2-7, with 7 bases aligning to TRBD1. Germline V gene data show CDR1 as MDHEN and CDR2 as SYDVKM. The CDR3 is made up of 13 amino acids. V shed 7 bases, J shed 3 bases, and the junction held 6 bases outside the gene matches. The CDR3 sequence is CASNSDRNYEQYF. CDR3 nucleotide sequence: TGTGCCAGCAACTCGGACAGGAACTACGAGCAGTACTTC.

In its sample, this clone was seen a few times. The CDR3 DNA is TGTGCCAGCAGCTTAGGAGGGATCCCTTACACTGAAGCTTTCTTT. Its translation is CASSLGGIPYTEAFF. The chain joins TRBV7-2 to TRBJ1-1; unclear D gene. The V and J ends lost 1 base and 3 bases respectively, with 12 bases between them. Germline assignment: CDR1 SGHTA and CDR2 FQGNSA. The CDR3 spans 15 residues.

V is TRBV29-1 and J is TRBJ1-4, with 7 bases aligning to TRBD1. This CDR3 region has 15 residues. Germline values: CDR1 SQVTM, CDR2 ANQGSEA. V lost 5 bases, J lost 2 bases, and 8 bases stayed unmatched. The CDR3 loop is CSVKPQGGTNEKLFF. In nucleotides, the CDR3 is TGCAGCGTTAAACCTCAGGGGGGTACTAATGAAAAACTGTTTTTT.

This chain uses TRBV7-6 with TRBJ1-1; no firm D call. V dropped 4 bases and J dropped 1 base, with 7 bases sitting between them. The germline CDR1 and CDR2 sequences are SGHVS and FNYEAQ. The CDR3 has 13 residues. Here the CDR3 reads CASSSRRNTEAFF. The CDR3 DNA reads as TGTGCCAGCAGCTCCCGTAGGAACACTGAAGCTTTCTTT.

J is TRBJ2-2 and V is TRBV28; a possible D gene is TRBD2 (6 bases). Germline CDR1 and CDR2: MDHEN and SYDVKM. Trimming took off 5 bases at V and 5 bases at J, with 21 bases between the two ends. The CDR3 extends over 17 amino acids. Here the CDR3 DNA reads TGTGCCAGCAGTATTCACCCCTGGGCAGGGACTACCGGGGAGCTGTTTTTT. Amino acid sequence: CASSIHPWAGTTGELFF.

The table lists this clone with a count of one. V usage is TRBV13 and J usage is TRBJ1-1; D is undetermined. Looked up from germline, CDR1 is PRHDT and CDR2 is FYEKMQ (reference sequence). V lost 5 bases to trimming and J lost 7 bases, with 17 bases between them. The CDR3 runs to 14 residues. The CDR3 coding sequence is TGTGCCAGCAGCCGTGCCGGGAGGGATAGTGAAGCTTTCTTT. It codes for CASSRAGRDSEAFF.

In its sample, this clone was seen once. This chain links TRBV7-2 with TRBJ2-3; 10 nucleotides line up with TRBD2. Germline V CDR1 and CDR2: SGHTA, FQGNSA. V lost 6 bases, J lost 3 bases, and 12 bases stayed unmatched. The CDR3 covers 17 residues. CDR3: CASSLRLAGDTTDTQYF. CDR3 DNA sequence: TGTGCCAGCAGTCTGAGACTAGCGGGCGACACTACAGATACGCAGTATTTT. Full variable domain (remainder filled in from reference TRBV7-2 and TRBJ2-3): GAGVSQSPSNKVTEKGKDVELRCDPISGHTALYWYRQSLGQGLEFLIYFQGNSAPDKSGLPSDRFSAERTGGSVSTLTIQRTQQEDSAVYLCASSLRLAGDTTDTQYFGPGTRLTVL.

This chain connects TRBV4-2 to TRBJ2-2; 9 nucleotides align to TRBD2. The CDR3 loop spans 16 amino acids. Germline trimming cut 0 bases from V and 7 bases from J; bases unmatched to any gene: 6. CDR1 LGHNA and CDR2 YNFKEQ come from the germline V gene. This chain's CDR3 is CASSQDLGLALGELFF. CDR3 coding DNA: TGTGCCAGCAGCCAAGATCTGGGACTAGCCCTCGGGGAGCTGTTTTTT.

This rearrangement joins TRBV11-3 to TRBJ1-1; D is possibly TRBD1 (5 bases). The CDR3 consists of 15 residues. Germline CDR1 is SGHNT and CDR2 is YENEEA. The ends were cut back, 5 bases at V and 3 bases at J, with 16 bases in the middle. The CDR3 region has the DNA TGTGCCAGCAGCCTAGGCGGCGGAGGGGACACTGAAGCTTTCTTT. Its translation: CASSLGGGGDTEAFF.

The rearrangement uses TRBV5-3 and TRBJ2-7; D may be TRBD1 (6 bases). TRBV5-3 carries the ORF label, with uncertain function. The CDR3 runs 10 residues. V lost 0 bases to trimming and J lost 11 bases, with 6 bases between them. CDR3 sequence: CARSLDREYF. The CDR3, as DNA: TGTGCCAGAAGCTTGGACAGGGAGTACTTC.

The V and J genes are TRBV7-2 and TRBJ2-7; weak D call: TRBD2 (6 bases). The CDR3 runs to 15 residues. CDR1 SGHTA and CDR2 FQGNSA come from the germline V gene. Trimming removed 7 bases from V and 2 bases from J, with 18 bases in between. The CDR3 is CASKVDGGTTYEQYF. CDR3 DNA: TGTGCCAGCAAGGTTGATGGGGGGACGACCTACGAGCAGTACTTC.

The rearrangement joins TRBV7-9 to TRBJ2-7, with D uncertain. V lost 5 bases and J lost 0, with 17 bases in between. CDR3 size: 16 residues. The V gene's germline CDR1 is SEHNR and CDR2 FQNEAQ (reference sequence). The CDR3 reads CASSPSTPASSYEQYF. In DNA, the CDR3 is TGTGCCAGCAGCCCCTCGACCCCAGCGAGCTCCTACGAGCAGTACTTC. Full variable domain (missing parts from reference TRBV7-9 and TRBJ2-7): DTGVSQNPRHKITKRGQNVTFRCDPISEHNRLYWYRQTLGQGPEFLTYFQNEAQLEKSRLLSDRFSAERPKGSFSTLEIQRTEQGDSAMYLCASSPSTPASSYEQYFGPGTRLTVT.

The chain links TRBV9 to TRBJ2-7; D might be TRBD1 (6 bases). This CDR3 contains 16 residues. V lost 1 base and J lost 7, with 21 bases in between. In germline, CDR1 is SGDLS, CDR2 YYNGEE. CDR3 loop: CASSVSSTIQGPEQYF. CDR3 DNA: TGTGCCAGCAGCGTATCAAGCACGATTCAGGGGCCTGAGCAGTACTTC.